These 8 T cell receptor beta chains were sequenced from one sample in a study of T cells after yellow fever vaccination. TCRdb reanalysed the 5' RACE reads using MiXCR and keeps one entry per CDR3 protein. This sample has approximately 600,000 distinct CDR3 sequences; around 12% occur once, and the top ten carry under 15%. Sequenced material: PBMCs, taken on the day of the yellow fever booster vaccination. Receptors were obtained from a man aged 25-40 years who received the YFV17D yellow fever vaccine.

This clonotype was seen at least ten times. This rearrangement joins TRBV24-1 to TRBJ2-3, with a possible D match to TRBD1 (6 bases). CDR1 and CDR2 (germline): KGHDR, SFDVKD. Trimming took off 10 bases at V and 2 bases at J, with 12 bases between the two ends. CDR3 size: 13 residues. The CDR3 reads CATQGPATDTQYF. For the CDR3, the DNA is TGTGCCACACAGGGACCCGCCACAGATACGCAGTATTTT.

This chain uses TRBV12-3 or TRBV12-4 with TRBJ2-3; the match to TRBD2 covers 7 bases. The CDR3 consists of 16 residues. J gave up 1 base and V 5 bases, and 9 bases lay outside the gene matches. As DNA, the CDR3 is TGTGCCAGCAGTCCGTTTAATAGCGGGCGCACAGATACGCAGTATTTT. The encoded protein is CASSPFNSGRTDTQYF.

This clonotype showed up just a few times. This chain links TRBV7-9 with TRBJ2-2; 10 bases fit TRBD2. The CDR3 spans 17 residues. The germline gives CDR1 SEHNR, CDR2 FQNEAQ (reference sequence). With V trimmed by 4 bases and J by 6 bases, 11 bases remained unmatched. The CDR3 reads CASSSPGLANVAGELFF. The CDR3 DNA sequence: TGTGCCAGCAGCTCTCCGGGACTAGCGAATGTGGCCGGGGAGCTGTTTTTT.

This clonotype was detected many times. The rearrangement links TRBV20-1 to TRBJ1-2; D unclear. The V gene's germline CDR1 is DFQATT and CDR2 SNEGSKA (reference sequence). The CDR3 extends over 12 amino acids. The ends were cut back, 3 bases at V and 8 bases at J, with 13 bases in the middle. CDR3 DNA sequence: TGCAGTGCTAGCGGAGAGATTGGGGGCTACACCTTC. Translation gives CSASGEIGGYTF.

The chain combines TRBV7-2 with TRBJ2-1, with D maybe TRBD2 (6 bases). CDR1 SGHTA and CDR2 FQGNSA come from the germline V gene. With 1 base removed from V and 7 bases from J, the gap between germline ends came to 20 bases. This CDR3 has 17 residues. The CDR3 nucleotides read TGTGCCAGCAGCTTAGTGTCACTAGCTAGCCTCACGAATGAGCAGTTCTTC. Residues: CASSLVSLASLTNEQFF.

The CDR3: CASSLVGGVSSYEQYF. In DNA, the CDR3 is TGTGCCAGCAGCTTGGTCGGGGGTGTGAGCTCCTACGAGCAGTACTTC. The chain links TRBV5-5 to TRBJ2-7, with D possibly TRBD2 on 6 matching bases. This CDR3 is 16 amino acids long. Between the trimmed V and J ends, which lost 0 bases and 0 bases, there was a span of 13 bases. CDR1 and CDR2 from the germline V gene are SGHKS and YYEKEE (reference sequence).

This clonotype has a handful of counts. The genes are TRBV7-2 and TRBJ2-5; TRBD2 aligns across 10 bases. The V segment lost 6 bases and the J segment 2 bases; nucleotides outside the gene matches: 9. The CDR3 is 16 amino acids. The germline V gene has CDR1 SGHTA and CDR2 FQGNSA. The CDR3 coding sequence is TGTGCCAGCAGACTCGGACTAGCGGCTGCTCAAGAGACCCAGTACTTC. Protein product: CASRLGLAAAQETQYF.

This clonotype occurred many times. CDR3: CSVHRGSEDTEAFF. CDR3 nucleotide sequence: TGCAGCGTCCACAGGGGTTCGGAGGACACTGAAGCTTTCTTT. J is TRBJ1-1 and V is TRBV29-1, with TRBD1 matching 7 bases. The junction had 10 bases not matched to a gene; V was cut back by 6 bases and J by 3 bases. This CDR3 has 14 residues. CDR1 SQVTM and CDR2 ANQGSEA come from the germline V gene.